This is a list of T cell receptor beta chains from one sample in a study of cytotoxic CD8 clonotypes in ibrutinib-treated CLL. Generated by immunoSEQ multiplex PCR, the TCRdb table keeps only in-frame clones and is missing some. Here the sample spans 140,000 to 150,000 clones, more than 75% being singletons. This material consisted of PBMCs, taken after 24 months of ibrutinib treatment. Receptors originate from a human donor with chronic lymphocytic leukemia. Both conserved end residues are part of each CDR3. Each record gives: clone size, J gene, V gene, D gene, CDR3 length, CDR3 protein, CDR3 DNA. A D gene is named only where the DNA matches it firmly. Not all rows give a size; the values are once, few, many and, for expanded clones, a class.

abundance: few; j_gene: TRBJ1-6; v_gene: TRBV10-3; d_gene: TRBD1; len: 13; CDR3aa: CAGQAFNNSPLHF; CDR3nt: TGTGCCGGACAGGCGTTTAATAATTCACCCCTCCACTTT
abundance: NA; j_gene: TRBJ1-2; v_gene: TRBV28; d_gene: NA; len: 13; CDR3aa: CASSLGHSYGYTF; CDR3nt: TGTGCCAGCAGTTTAGGACACAGCTATGGCTACACCTTC
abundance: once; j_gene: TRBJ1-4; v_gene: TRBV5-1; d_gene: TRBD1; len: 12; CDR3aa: CASSGAGGERFF; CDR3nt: TGCGCCAGCAGCGGAGCAGGGGGCGAACGGTTTTTT
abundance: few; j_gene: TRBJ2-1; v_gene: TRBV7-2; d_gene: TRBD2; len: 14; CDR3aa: CASSLGGPGGEQFF; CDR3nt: TGTGCCAGCAGCTTAGGCGGCCCGGGGGGTGAGCAGTTCTTC
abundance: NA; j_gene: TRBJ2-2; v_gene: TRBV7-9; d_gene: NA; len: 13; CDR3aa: CASSPALTGELFF; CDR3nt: TGTGCCAGCAGCCCCGCCCTCACCGGGGAGCTGTTTTTT
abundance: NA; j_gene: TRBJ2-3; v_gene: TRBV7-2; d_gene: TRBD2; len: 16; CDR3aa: CASSRTGTSGLDTQYF; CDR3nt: TGTGCCAGCAGCCGCACCGGGACTAGCGGGTTAGATACGCAGTATTTT
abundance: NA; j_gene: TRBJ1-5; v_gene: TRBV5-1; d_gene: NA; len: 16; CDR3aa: CASSPGETQRNQPQHF; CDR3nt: TGCGCCAGCAGCCCGGGAGAGACCCAGCGAAATCAGCCCCAGCATTTT
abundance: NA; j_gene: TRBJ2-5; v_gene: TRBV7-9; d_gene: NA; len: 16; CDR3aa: CASSTGSGRVQETQYF; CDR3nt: TGTGCCAGCAGCACGGGGTCGGGCAGGGTCCAAGAGACCCAGTACTTC
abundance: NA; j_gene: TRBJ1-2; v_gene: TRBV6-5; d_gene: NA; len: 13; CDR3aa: CASSPRDFYGYTF; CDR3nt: TGTGCCAGCAGCCCCAGGGACTTCTATGGCTACACCTTC
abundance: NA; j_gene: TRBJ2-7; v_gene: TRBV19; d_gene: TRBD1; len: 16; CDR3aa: CASSILSGQGGYEQYF; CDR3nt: TGTGCCAGTAGTATTCTGAGTGGACAGGGGGGATACGAGCAGTACTTC
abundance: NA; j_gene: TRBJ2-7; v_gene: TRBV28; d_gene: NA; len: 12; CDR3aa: CASQVAPWEQYF; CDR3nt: TGTGCCAGCCAAGTCGCGCCGTGGGAGCAGTACTTC
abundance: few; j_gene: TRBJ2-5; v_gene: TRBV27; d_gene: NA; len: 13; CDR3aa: CASSPRTQETQYF; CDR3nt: TGTGCCAGCAGCCCACGGACGCAAGAGACCCAGTACTTC
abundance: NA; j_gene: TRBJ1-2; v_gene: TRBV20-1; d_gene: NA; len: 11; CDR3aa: CSASWNYGYTF; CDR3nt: TGCAGTGCTAGCTGGAACTATGGCTACACCTTC
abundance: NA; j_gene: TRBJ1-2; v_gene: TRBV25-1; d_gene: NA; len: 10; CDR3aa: CAGDVYGYTF; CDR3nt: TGTGCCGGTGACGTCTATGGCTACACCTTC
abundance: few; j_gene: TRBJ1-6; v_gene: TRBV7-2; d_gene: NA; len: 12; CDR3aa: CASSLAGSPLHF; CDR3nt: TGTGCCAGCAGCTTAGCGGGTTCACCCCTCCACTTT
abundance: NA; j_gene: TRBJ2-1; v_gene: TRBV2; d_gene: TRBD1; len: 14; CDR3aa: CASRRTGLDNEQFF; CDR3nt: TGTGCCAGCAGGAGGACAGGATTGGACAATGAGCAGTTCTTC
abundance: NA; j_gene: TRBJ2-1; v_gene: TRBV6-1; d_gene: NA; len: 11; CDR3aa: CAARGGDEQFF; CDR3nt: TGTGCCGCCAGGGGTGGGGATGAGCAGTTCTTC
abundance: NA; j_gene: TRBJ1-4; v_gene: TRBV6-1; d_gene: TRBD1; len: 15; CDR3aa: CASSPSGTGQEKLFF; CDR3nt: TGTGCCAGCAGTCCCTCTGGGACAGGGCAAGAAAAACTGTTTTTT
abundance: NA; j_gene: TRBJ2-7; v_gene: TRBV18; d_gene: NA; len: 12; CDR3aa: CASSTLGYEQYF; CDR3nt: TGTGCCAGCTCAACACTAGGATACGAGCAGTACTTC
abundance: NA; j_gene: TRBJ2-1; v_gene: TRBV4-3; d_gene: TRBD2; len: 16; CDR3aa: CASSLIGGSSGGEQFF; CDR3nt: TGCGCCAGCAGCCTCATTGGCGGATCCTCGGGGGGTGAGCAGTTCTTC
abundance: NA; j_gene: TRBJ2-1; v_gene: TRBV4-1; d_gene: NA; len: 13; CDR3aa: CASSQEDLNEQFF; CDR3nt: TGCGCCAGCAGCCAGGAGGATCTCAATGAGCAGTTCTTC
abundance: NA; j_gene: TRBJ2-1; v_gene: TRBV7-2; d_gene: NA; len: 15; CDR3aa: CASSPTGLGDNEQFF; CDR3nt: TGTGCCAGCAGCCCAACAGGGTTGGGGGACAATGAGCAGTTCTTC
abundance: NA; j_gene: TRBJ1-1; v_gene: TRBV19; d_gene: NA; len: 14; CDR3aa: CASTPTARGTEAFF; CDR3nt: TGTGCCAGTACCCCGACAGCCAGGGGCACTGAAGCTTTCTTT
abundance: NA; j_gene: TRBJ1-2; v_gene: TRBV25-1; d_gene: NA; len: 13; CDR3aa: CASSEFRGDGYTF; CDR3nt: TGTGCCAGCAGTGAATTCCGGGGGGATGGCTACACCTTC
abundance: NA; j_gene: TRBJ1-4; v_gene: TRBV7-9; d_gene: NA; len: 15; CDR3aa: CASSSPGDLNEKLFF; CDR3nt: TGTGCCAGCAGCTCCCCGGGGGACCTTAATGAAAAACTGTTTTTT
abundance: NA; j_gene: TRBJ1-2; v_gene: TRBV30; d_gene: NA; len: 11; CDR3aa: CACLRRGGYTF; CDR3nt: TGTGCCTGTTTACGACGGGGGGGCTACACCTTC
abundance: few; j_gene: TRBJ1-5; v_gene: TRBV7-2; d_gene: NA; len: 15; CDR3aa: CASSLVQGSNQPQHF; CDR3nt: TGTGCCAGCAGCTTAGTACAGGGTAGCAATCAGCCCCAGCATTTT
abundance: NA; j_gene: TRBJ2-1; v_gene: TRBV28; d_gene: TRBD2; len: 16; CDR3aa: CASSPGLAGSYNEQFF; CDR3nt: TGTGCCAGCAGCCCGGGACTAGCGGGGTCCTACAATGAGCAGTTCTTC
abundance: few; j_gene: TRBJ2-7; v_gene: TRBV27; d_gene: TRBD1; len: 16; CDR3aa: CASSLSGDSSGYEQYF; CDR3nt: TGTGCCAGCAGTTTATCGGGGGACAGCTCGGGGTACGAGCAGTACTTC
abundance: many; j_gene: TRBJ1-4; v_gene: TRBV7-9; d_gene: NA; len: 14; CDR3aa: CASSLPGREEKLFF; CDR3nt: TGTGCCAGCAGCCTTCCGGGCAGGGAAGAAAAACTGTTTTTT
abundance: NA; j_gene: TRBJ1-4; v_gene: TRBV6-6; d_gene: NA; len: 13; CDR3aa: CASVPRANEKLFF; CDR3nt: TGTGCCAGCGTCCCCCGGGCTAATGAAAAACTGTTTTTT
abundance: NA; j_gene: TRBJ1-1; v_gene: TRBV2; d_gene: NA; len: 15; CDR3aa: CASSEYGGFNTEAFF; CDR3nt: TGTGCCAGCAGTGAATATGGGGGATTTAACACTGAAGCTTTCTTT
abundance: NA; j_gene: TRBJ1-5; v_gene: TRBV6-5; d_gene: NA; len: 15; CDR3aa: CASSPGGYSNQPQHF; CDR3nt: TGTGCCAGCAGTCCCGGGGGGTATAGCAATCAGCCCCAGCATTTT
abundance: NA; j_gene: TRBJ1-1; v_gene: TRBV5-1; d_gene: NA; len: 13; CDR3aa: CASSPRVRGEAFF; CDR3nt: TGCGCCAGCAGCCCCAGGGTCCGTGGTGAAGCTTTCTTT
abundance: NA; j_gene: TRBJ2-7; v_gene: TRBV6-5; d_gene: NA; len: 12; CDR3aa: CASRGNPGEQYF; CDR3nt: TGTGCCAGCCGGGGCAACCCGGGCGAGCAGTACTTC